This entry lists 16 T cell receptor beta chains sequenced from one sample in a study of brain T cells in children with intractable seizures. Measured with immunoSEQ multiplex PCR; TCRdb has only the in-frame clones, and not every one. The table lists tens of thousands of clones, around 90% of them singletons, with around 22% in the top ten. Here the sequenced sample was peripheral blood, taken at surgery. The origin of the receptors is a girl aged 2 to 9 with Rasmussen encephalitis and intractable seizures.

The rearrangement links TRBV5-6 to TRBJ1-1, with D unresolved. Trimming cost V 1 base and J 8 bases, with 9 bases left between them. Germline CDR1 and CDR2: SGHDT and YYEEEE. The CDR3 sequence is 12 residues long. The CDR3 protein is CASSLSEIEAFF. CDR3 coding DNA: TGTGCCAGCAGCTTGTCAGAGATCGAAGCTTTCTTT. The complete variable domain, with remaining parts taken from reference TRBV5-6 and TRBJ1-1, reads DAGVTQSPTHLIKTRGQQVTLRCSPKSGHDTVSWYQQALGQGPQFIFQYYEEEERQRGNFPDRFSGHQFPNYSSELNVNALLLGDSALYLCASSLSEIEAFFGQGTRLTVV.

The chain combines TRBV2 with TRBJ2-5; no reliable D call. Germline CDR1 is SNHLY and CDR2 is FYNNEI. This CDR3 contains 14 residues. The germline V and J ends were trimmed by 6 bases and 0 bases, with 11 bases remaining between them. CDR3 coding DNA: TGTGCCAGCAGACCTATCTTGTACCAAGAGACCCAGTACTTC. It yields the protein CASRPILYQETQYF.

The CDR3 DNA is TGTGCCAGCAGCTCCCGTGGGGAGCAGTACTTC. Amino acids: CASSSRGEQYF. J is TRBJ2-7 and V is TRBV12-3 or TRBV12-4; D remains unclear. Deletions cut 6 bases from V and 7 bases from J, with 10 bases between. This CDR3 is built from 11 residues.

This clone was picked up one time. V is TRBV27 and J is TRBJ2-3, with 9 bases identical to TRBD2. The germline CDR1 and CDR2 sequences are MNHEY and SMNVEV (reference sequence). The J segment lost 4 bases and the V segment lost 1 base, leaving 9 bases of the junction unmatched. CDR3 length: 17 residues. Here the CDR3 reads CASSLLLAGGPSDTQYF. CDR3 coding DNA: TGTGCCAGCAGTTTATTATTGGCGGGGGGGCCCTCAGATACGCAGTATTTT.

This chain connects TRBV6-5 to TRBJ1-5; TRBD1 aligns across 7 bases. J was trimmed by 4 bases and V by 6 bases; bases with no gene match: 6. This CDR3 is 14 amino acids long. Germline V gives CDR1 MNHEY, CDR2 SVGAGI. CDR3 residues: CASSPRDSNQPQHF. CDR3 sequence (DNA): TGTGCCAGCAGCCCCCGGGACAGTAATCAGCCCCAGCATTTT.

This chain links TRBV30 with TRBJ2-3; no clear D. The CDR3 runs to 15 residues. V gave up 0 bases and J gave up 3 bases, with 13 bases separating them. CDR1 is GTSNPN and CDR2 is SVGIG in the germline V gene (reference sequence). The CDR3 loop reads CAWSVRRIFTDTQYF. Here the CDR3 DNA reads TGTGCCTGGAGTGTACGAAGGATATTTACAGATACGCAGTATTTT.

This sequence joins TRBV27 and TRBJ1-1; no clear D gene. V dropped 6 bases and J dropped 6 bases, with 8 bases sitting between them. The CDR3 is 11 residues long. The germline CDR1 and CDR2 sequences are MNHEY and SMNVEV (reference sequence). The CDR3 spells CASSGLAEAFF. The DNA for the CDR3 is TGTGCCAGCAGCGGCTTAGCTGAAGCTTTCTTT.

This clone was counted ten times or more. The chain uses TRBV19 and TRBJ1-6; 7 bases align to TRBD1. Looked up from germline, CDR1 is LNHDA and CDR2 is SQIVND (reference sequence). This CDR3 spans 16 amino acids. The J segment lost 9 bases and the V segment lost 0 bases, leaving 8 bases of the junction unmatched. CDR3 residues: CASSIDLGGGSSPLHF. The CDR3 nucleotides are TGTGCCAGTAGTATAGATTTAGGAGGGGGCAGTTCACCCCTCCACTTT.

The chain is built from TRBV30 and TRBJ2-5; no reliable D call. V was cut by 2 bases and J by 2 bases, with 9 bases left in between. The CDR3 has 13 amino acids. The germline V gene has CDR1 GTSNPN and CDR2 SVGIG (reference sequence). In nucleotides, the CDR3 is TGTGCCTGGAGTCATCGAGTACAAGAGACCCAGTACTTC. This sequence encodes CAWSHRVQETQYF.

The CDR3: CASSVDLLVGETQYF. In nucleotides, the CDR3 is TGTGCCAGCAGCGTAGATTTACTAGTCGGAGAGACCCAGTACTTC. This chain uses TRBV9 with TRBJ2-5, with a weak D call TRBD2 (5 bases). Germline CDR1 reads SGDLS; CDR2 reads YYNGEE. This CDR3 is built from 15 residues. Trimming removed 0 bases from V and 4 bases from J, with 13 bases in between.

This clone was recorded only once. The J gene is TRBJ1-5, the V gene TRBV28, with D possibly being TRBD1 (5 bases). Germline V gene sequence: CDR1 MDHEN, CDR2 SYDVKM. The CDR3 is 15 residues long. Trimming pared 7 bases from V and 6 bases from J, leaving 19 bases between. The DNA of the CDR3 is TGTGCCAGCATCCTAGGGGCGCTTAGCGGTCAGCCCCAGCATTTT. It specifies CASILGALSGQPQHF.

The chain links TRBV6-6 to TRBJ2-2, with a weak D call TRBD2 (6 bases). The V end was cut by 8 bases, the J end by 3 bases, with 10 bases between. Per germline, CDR1 MNHNY and CDR2 SVGAGI (reference sequence). This CDR3 is built from 13 residues. The CDR3 region has the DNA TGTGCCAGCTCGGGGGTGCACACCGGGGAGCTGTTTTTT. The encoded protein is CASSGVHTGELFF.

The chain uses TRBV28 and TRBJ1-1; the D gene is possibly TRBD1 (5 bases). V was trimmed by 4 bases and J by 2 bases, leaving 14 bases between them. In germline, CDR1 is MDHEN, CDR2 SYDVKM. CDR3 length: 15 residues. The CDR3 spells CASSWDYSDNTEAFF. As DNA, the CDR3 is TGTGCCAGCAGTTGGGACTACTCGGATAACACTGAAGCTTTCTTT.

Only one count was recorded for this clone. The chain has TRBV2 and TRBJ2-3, with TRBD2 identical over 8 bases. Germline assignment: CDR1 SNHLY and CDR2 FYNNEI. V trimming: 6 bases; J trimming: 5 bases; junction bases outside the gene matches: 4. The CDR3 consists of 13 residues. The CDR3, as DNA: TGTGCCAGCAGGGGCGGGGGGCAAGATACGCAGTATTTT. Amino acids: CASRGGGQDTQYF.

The chain employs TRBV5-5 and TRBJ1-5; a possible D gene is TRBD1 (5 bases). The CDR3 is 14 amino acids. CDR1 is SGHKS and CDR2 is YYEKEE in the germline V gene (reference sequence). V lost 5 bases and J lost 0, with 9 bases in between. CDR3 amino acids: CASSWGNSNQPQHF. CDR3 DNA: TGTGCCAGCAGTTGGGGGAATAGCAATCAGCCCCAGCATTTT.

The chain combines TRBV7-9 with TRBJ1-5; D is perhaps TRBD1 (5 bases). The CDR3 length is 13 residues. The V gene's germline CDR1 is SEHNR and CDR2 FQNEAQ (reference sequence). V lost 1 base and J lost 6, with 7 bases in between. The DNA for the CDR3 is TGTGCCAGCAGCTTAGAGGGGAGTCAGCCCCAGCATTTT. Its protein product is CASSLEGSQPQHF.